This is a list of T cell receptor beta chains from one sample in a study of blood T cell repertoires in COVID-19. The assay was immunoSEQ multiplex PCR, and TCRdb's table has in-frame clones only and misses some. The data hold hundreds of thousands of clones, with over 75% observed a single time. The sample taken for sequencing was PBMCs or T cells enriched from blood (not recorded which). These receptors all stem from a woman aged 40 to 50 with acute COVID-19. Each CDR3 is given with its conserved first and last residue. The D gene is left open where the match is weak. For some rows the clone size is stated as once, few or many, or as a class when expanded; others skip it.

NA,TRBV24-1,NA,TRBJ2-5,CATSDSTRQGGVETQYF,TGTGCCACCAGTGATTCGACCAGACAGGGAGGAGTGGAGACCCAGTACTTC
once,TRBV3-1/TRBV3-2,NA,TRBJ1-1,CASSQDSAEAFF,TGTGCCAGCAGCCAAGACTCGGCTGAAGCTTTCTTT
NA,TRBV4-1,NA,TRBJ2-7,CASSQGAGNSYEQYF,TGCGCCAGCAGCCAAGGAGCAGGGAACTCCTACGAGCAGTACTTC
NA,TRBV25-1,NA,TRBJ1-1,CASSEALPTGNTEAFF,TGTGCCAGCAGTGAAGCACTACCGACAGGGAACACTGAAGCTTTCTTT
NA,TRBV16,NA,TRBJ1-5,CASSQSETVSNQPQHF,TGTGCCAGCAGCCAATCCGAGACAGTCAGCAATCAGCCCCAGCATTTT
many,TRBV5-1,NA,TRBJ1-2,CASSSQTTESGYTF,TGCGCCAGCAGCTCCCAGACGACGGAGTCTGGCTACACCTTC
NA,TRBV5-1,TRBD2,TRBJ2-2,CASSPGLAGGLFSGELFF,TGCGCCAGCAGCCCGGGACTAGCGGGGGGGCTATTTTCCGGGGAGCTGTTTTTT
NA,TRBV6-6,NA,TRBJ2-7,CASSRTQGSYEQYF,TGTGCCAGCAGTCGGACCCAGGGCTCCTACGAGCAGTACTTC
NA,TRBV19,NA,TRBJ2-4,CASSIWKRAKNIQYF,TGTGCCAGTAGTATCTGGAAGAGGGCCAAAAACATTCAGTACTTC
NA,TRBV3-1/TRBV3-2,TRBD2,TRBJ2-3,CASRAGLASDTQYF,TGTGCCAGCAGGGCGGGACTAGCATCAGATACGCAGTATTTT
NA,TRBV5-8,NA,TRBJ2-1,CASSPRGTINEQFF,TGTGCCAGCAGCCCGCGGGGGACAATCAATGAGCAGTTCTTC
NA,TRBV7-9,NA,TRBJ1-2,CASSLGRYIGGYTF,TGTGCCAGCAGCTTAGGGCGGTACATAGGAGGCTACACCTTC
NA,TRBV29-1,NA,TRBJ2-1,CSVRPDIYNEQFF,TGCAGCGTGCGGCCAGATATTTACAATGAGCAGTTCTTC
NA,TRBV6-1,NA,TRBJ1-5,CASSGPSYGGRSNQPQHF,TGTGCCAGCAGTGGACCGTCGTACGGGGGTCGGAGCAATCAGCCCCAGCATTTT
NA,TRBV30,TRBD1,TRBJ2-7,CAWSPQGDEQYF,TGTGCCTGGAGCCCACAGGGGGACGAGCAGTACTTC
NA,TRBV5-8,TRBD2,TRBJ2-3,CASSDDSGGATDTQYF,TGTGCCAGCAGCGACGATAGCGGGGGTGCCACAGATACGCAGTATTTT
NA,TRBV2,NA,TRBJ1-6,CASSEVWGGNSPLHF,TGTGCCAGCAGTGAAGTATGGGGGGGTAATTCACCCCTCCACTTT
NA,TRBV10-3,TRBD1,TRBJ1-2,CAISEGQGDGYTF,TGTGCCATCAGTGAGGGACAGGGGGACGGCTACACCTTC
once,TRBV7-9,NA,TRBJ2-3,CASSFLTNRDKTADTQYF,TGTGCCAGCAGCTTCTTGACGAACAGGGATAAAACGGCAGATACGCAGTATTTT
NA,TRBV6-1,NA,TRBJ1-1,CASSDSGSNTEAFF,TGTGCCAGCAGTGATTCCGGTTCGAACACTGAAGCTTTCTTT
NA,TRBV7-9,TRBD1,TRBJ2-5,CASSSPGQGGRRTQYF,TGTGCCAGCAGCTCCCCGGGACAGGGTGGTCGTCGGACCCAGTACTTC
NA,TRBV7-2,TRBD1,TRBJ1-1,CASSWRDRVGGTEAFF,TGTGCCAGCAGCTGGAGGGACAGGGTGGGCGGCACTGAAGCTTTCTTT
NA,TRBV7-2,TRBD1,TRBJ1-5,CASSTRQGDQPQHF,TGTGCCAGCAGCACCCGACAGGGGGATCAGCCCCAGCATTTT
NA,TRBV6-5,TRBD2,TRBJ2-5,CASSSSGGRRETQYF,TGTGCCAGCAGTTCTAGCGGGGGGAGGCGGGAGACCCAGTACTTC
NA,TRBV11-2,TRBD1,TRBJ1-5,CASSLDYRGAQHF,TGTGCCAGCAGCTTAGATTACAGGGGAGCCCAGCATTTT
NA,TRBV29-1,TRBD1,TRBJ1-4,CSVVGQGTEKLFF,TGCAGCGTTGTGGGACAGGGGACGGAAAAACTGTTTTTT
NA,TRBV2,NA,TRBJ1-3,CASSDRTSGNTIYF,TGTGCCAGCAGTGATAGGACATCTGGAAACACCATATATTTT
NA,TRBV6-5,TRBD1,TRBJ1-1,CASSQQGTNTEAFF,TGTGCCAGCAGTCAACAGGGGACGAACACTGAAGCTTTCTTT
NA,TRBV7-9,TRBD1,TRBJ2-7,CASSDGTGGIYEQYF,TGTGCCAGCAGCGACGGGACAGGGGGTATTTACGAGCAGTACTTC
NA,TRBV6-1,TRBD1,TRBJ2-2,CASSELWTGGTGELFF,TGTGCCAGCAGTGAATTGTGGACAGGGGGCACCGGGGAGCTGTTTTTT
NA,TRBV5-4,TRBD1,TRBJ1-1,CASSLSSGQQDEAFF,TGTGCCAGCAGCTTGTCCTCGGGACAGCAAGATGAAGCTTTCTTT
NA,TRBV24-1,TRBD1,TRBJ2-2,CATSDAGTEDSGELFF,TGTGCCACCAGTGACGCAGGGACAGAGGATTCCGGGGAGCTGTTTTTT
NA,TRBV5-1,TRBD1,TRBJ1-4,CASSLEGQGGNEKLFF,TGCGCCAGCAGCTTAGAGGGACAGGGAGGTAATGAAAAACTGTTTTTT
few,TRBV15,TRBD1,TRBJ2-1,CATSAGQGEGNEQFF,TGTGCCACCAGCGCCGGACAGGGGGAGGGGAATGAGCAGTTCTTC
NA,TRBV5-4,NA,TRBJ1-1,CASSTTGKGSTEAFF,TGTGCCAGCAGCACTACAGGGAAGGGGAGCACTGAAGCTTTCTTT
NA,TRBV12-3/TRBV12-4,NA,TRBJ2-2,CASSPLRDGELFF,TGTGCCAGCAGCCCCCTCCGGGACGGGGAGCTGTTTTTT
NA,TRBV12-1,NA,TRBJ2-7,CASSFALAGGLGDEQYF,TGTGCCAGCAGCTTTGCGCTAGCGGGGGGCCTGGGGGACGAGCAGTACTTC
NA,TRBV5-6,NA,TRBJ2-2,CASSWGRGSNTGELFF,TGTGCCAGCAGCTGGGGGCGGGGGTCGAACACCGGGGAGCTGTTTTTT
NA,TRBV6-6,TRBD1,TRBJ1-2,CASSLRTGGAIMGGYTF,TGTGCCAGCAGTCTTAGGACAGGGGGCGCCATTATGGGTGGCTACACCTTC
NA,TRBV15,TRBD1,TRBJ2-7,CATSTRKTGSYEQYF,TGTGCCACCAGCACCCGCAAGACAGGGTCCTACGAGCAGTACTTC
few,TRBV30,TRBD1,TRBJ1-5,CAWSNLGQGALPQHF,TGTGCCTGGAGTAACCTAGGACAGGGGGCTCTCCCCCAGCATTTT
few,TRBV7-8,NA,TRBJ1-2,CASSLLRTFANYGYTF,TGTGCCAGCAGCCTACTGAGGACATTCGCTAACTATGGCTACACCTTC
NA,TRBV5-1,TRBD2,TRBJ2-5,CASSGGLAGAETQYF,TGCGCCAGCAGCGGGGGACTAGCGGGGGCAGAGACCCAGTACTTC
once,TRBV12-3/TRBV12-4,NA,TRBJ1-1,CASSFGRDTEAFF,TGTGCCAGCAGTTTTGGCAGGGACACTGAAGCTTTCTTT
NA,TRBV19,TRBD1,TRBJ1-2,CASTRTGGNYGYTF,TGTGCCAGTACTCGGACAGGGGGAAACTATGGCTACACCTTC
NA,TRBV7-9,NA,TRBJ2-3,CASSLGGEDTQYF,TGTGCCAGCAGCTTAGGAGGCGAGGATACGCAGTATTTT
few,TRBV4-1,NA,TRBJ2-5,CASSLRTSGETQYF,TGCGCCAGCAGCCTAAGGACATCCGGGGAGACCCAGTACTTC
NA,TRBV6-6,NA,TRBJ2-7,CASSYSKWRDEQYF,TGTGCCAGCAGTTACTCCAAGTGGAGGGACGAGCAGTACTTC
NA,TRBV5-4,NA,TRBJ1-6,CASSLVGGSYSPLHF,TGTGCCAGCAGCTTGGTTGGAGGGAGTTACTCACCCCTCCACTTT
NA,TRBV5-5,NA,TRBJ2-7,CASSRGVPYEQYF,TGTGCCAGCAGCCGAGGAGTCCCCTACGAGCAGTACTTC
NA,TRBV5-4,TRBD1,TRBJ2-2,CASSSGQGSTGELFF,TGTGCCAGCAGCTCGGGACAGGGGAGCACCGGGGAGCTGTTTTTT
NA,TRBV4-1,TRBD1,TRBJ2-7,CASSPTGGPYEQYF,TGCGCCAGCAGCCCGACAGGGGGCCCCTACGAGCAGTACTTC
NA,TRBV4-1,TRBD1,TRBJ1-2,CASSQRDRGQSGYTF,TGCGCCAGCAGCCAAAGGGACAGGGGGCAGTCTGGCTACACCTTC
NA,TRBV2,NA,TRBJ1-4,CASSERRRGEKLFF,TGTGCCAGCAGTGAAAGGAGGAGGGGTGAAAAACTGTTTTTT